The present T cell receptor beta chain was sequenced within a study of blood T cell repertoires in COVID-19. CDR3 length: 12 amino acids. Some clones are missing from TCRdb's copy, which holds only in-frame ones; the method was immunoSEQ multiplex PCR. There are about 150,000 clones in the sample; approximately 85% occur only once, and roughly 2.7% lies in the top ten. The rearrangement links TRBV21-1 to TRBJ2-2; the table calls TRBD1, which could not be checked here. TRBV21-1 is tagged as a pseudogene. This clonotype originated in a woman older than 75 with COVID-19, enrolled during active disease. Sequencing used peripheral blood. CDR3 nucleotide sequence: TGTGCCAGCACCATTAACACCGGGGAGCTGTTTTTT. It encodes CASTINTGELFF.